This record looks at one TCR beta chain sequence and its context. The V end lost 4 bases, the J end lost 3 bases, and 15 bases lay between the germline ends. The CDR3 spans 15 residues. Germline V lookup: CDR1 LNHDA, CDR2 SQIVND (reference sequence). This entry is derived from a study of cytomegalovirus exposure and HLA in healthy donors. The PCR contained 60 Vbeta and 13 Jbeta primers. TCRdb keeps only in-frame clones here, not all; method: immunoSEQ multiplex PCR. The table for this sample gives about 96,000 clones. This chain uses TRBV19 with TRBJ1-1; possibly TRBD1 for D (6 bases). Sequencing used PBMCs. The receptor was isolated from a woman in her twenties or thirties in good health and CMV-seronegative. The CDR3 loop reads CASSTQQGWDTEAFF. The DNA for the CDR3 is TGTGCCAGTAGTACCCAACAGGGATGGGACACTGAAGCTTTCTTT.